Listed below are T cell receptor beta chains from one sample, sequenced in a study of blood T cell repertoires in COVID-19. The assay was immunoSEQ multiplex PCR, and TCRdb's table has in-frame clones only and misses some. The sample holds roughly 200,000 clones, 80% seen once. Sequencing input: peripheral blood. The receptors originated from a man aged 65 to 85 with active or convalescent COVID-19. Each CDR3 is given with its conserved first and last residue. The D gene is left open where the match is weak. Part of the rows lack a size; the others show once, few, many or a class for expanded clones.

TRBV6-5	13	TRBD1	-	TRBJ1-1	TGTGCCAGCAGTTCCGAGAAGACAGGGGAAGCTTTCTTT	CASSSEKTGEAFF
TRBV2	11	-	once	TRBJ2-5	TGTGCCAGCCACAAACAAGAGACCCAGTACTTC	CASHKQETQYF
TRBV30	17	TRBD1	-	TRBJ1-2	TGTGCCTGGAGTGGAGGACAGGATGTTTCTCAGTTAGAGGGCTACACCTTC	CAWSGGQDVSQLEGYTF
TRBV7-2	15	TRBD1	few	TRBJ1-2	TGTGCCAGCAGCTTAGAAGGGACAGGGCGATATGGCTACACCTTC	CASSLEGTGRYGYTF
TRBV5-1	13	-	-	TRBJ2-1	TGCGCCAGCAGCTTGGTATCCTACAATGAGCAGTTCTTC	CASSLVSYNEQFF
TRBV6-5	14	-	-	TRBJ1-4	TGTGCCAGCAGTTACTCGACAGCTAATGAAAAACTGTTTTTT	CASSYSTANEKLFF
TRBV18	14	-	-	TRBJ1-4	TGTGCCAGCTCACGGACCAGGGGCAACGAAAAACTGTTTTTT	CASSRTRGNEKLFF
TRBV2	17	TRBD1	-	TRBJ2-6	TGTGCCAGCAGTGAGAGCGGGACAGGGGGGTGGTTCAACGTCCTGACTTTC	CASSESGTGGWFNVLTF
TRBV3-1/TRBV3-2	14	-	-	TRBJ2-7	TGTGCCAGCAGCCCCTCGGGACTGGATTACGAGCAGTACTTC	CASSPSGLDYEQYF
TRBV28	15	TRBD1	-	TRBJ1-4	TGTGCCAGCAGTCTCCACGGACAGGGAGTTGAAAAACTGTTTTTT	CASSLHGQGVEKLFF
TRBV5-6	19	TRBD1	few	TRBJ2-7	TGTGCCAGCAGCTCGGCCCCGGGACAGGAAAGGAGGCGCTCCTACGAGCAGTACTTC	CASSSAPGQERRRSYEQYF
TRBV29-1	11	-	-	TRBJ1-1	TGCAGCGTTGGTAGGAACACTGAAGCTTTCTTT	CSVGRNTEAFF
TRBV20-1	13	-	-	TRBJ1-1	TGCAGTGCTAGTTTTTTTGGAGGGACTGAAGCTTTCTTT	CSASFFGGTEAFF
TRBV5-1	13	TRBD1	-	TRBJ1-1	TGCGCCAGCAGCTTGGAGGGGGCATCTGAAGCTTTCTTT	CASSLEGASEAFF
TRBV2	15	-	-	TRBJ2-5	TGTGCCAGCTGTGTTTACGACCTTGAGGGAGAGACCCAGTACTTC	CASCVYDLEGETQYF
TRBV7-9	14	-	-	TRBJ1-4	TGTGCCAGCAGCTCTTGGGGGGAGGATGAAAAACTGTTTTTT	CASSSWGEDEKLFF